These T cell receptor beta chains were read from a single sample in a study of shared clonotypes between healthy human individuals. TCRdb's copy holds only in-frame clones and misses some; the assay was immunoSEQ multiplex PCR. The sample lists 450,000 to 600,000 clones; 79% were seen once. The sequencing sample was made of PBMCs. The origin of the receptors is a woman aged 40 to 55 in good health. Some clones in this sample may be carry-over from other donors' samples. Both conserved end residues are part of each CDR3. Each record gives: V gene, clone size, J gene, D gene, CDR3 protein, CDR3 DNA. A D gene is named only where the DNA matches it firmly. Some rows mark clone size as missing; the rest say once, few, many or name a class of expanded clone.

V gene: TRBV18
clone size: .
J gene: TRBJ2-1
D gene: .
CDR3 protein: CASSPGSPYNEQFF
CDR3 DNA: TGTGCCAGCTCACCAGGCAGTCCCTACAATGAGCAGTTCTTC

V gene: TRBV28
clone size: .
J gene: TRBJ1-2
D gene: .
CDR3 protein: CASRTGGDYGYTF
CDR3 DNA: TGTGCCAGCAGGACGGGGGGGGACTATGGCTACACCTTC

V gene: TRBV5-1
clone size: .
J gene: TRBJ1-1
D gene: .
CDR3 protein: CASSLDFWGPNRIMNTEAFF
CDR3 DNA: TGCGCCAGCAGCTTGGACTTCTGGGGCCCTAACAGGATTATGAACACTGAAGCTTTCTTT

V gene: TRBV28
clone size: .
J gene: TRBJ1-5
D gene: .
CDR3 protein: CASSPGYQPQHF
CDR3 DNA: TGTGCCAGCAGTCCTGGATATCAGCCCCAGCATTTT

V gene: TRBV20-1
clone size: .
J gene: TRBJ1-2
D gene: .
CDR3 protein: CSATDRLGYTF
CDR3 DNA: TGCAGTGCCACTGACAGGTTGGGCTACACCTTC

V gene: TRBV4-2
clone size: .
J gene: TRBJ1-5
D gene: .
CDR3 protein: CASSQPQGNGHNQPQHF
CDR3 DNA: TGTGCCAGCAGCCAACCTCAGGGGAATGGGCACAATCAGCCCCAGCATTTT

V gene: TRBV6-4
clone size: .
J gene: TRBJ1-1
D gene: .
CDR3 protein: CASSLDINTEAFF
CDR3 DNA: TGTGCCAGCAGCCTAGACATTAACACTGAAGCTTTCTTT

V gene: TRBV6-5
clone size: once
J gene: TRBJ1-6
D gene: .
CDR3 protein: CASSLGGSGNSPLHF
CDR3 DNA: TGTGCCAGCAGTCTTGGGGGTAGCGGTAATTCACCCCTCCACTTT

V gene: TRBV14
clone size: few
J gene: TRBJ2-1
D gene: TRBD2
CDR3 protein: CASSQDWGLAMDEQFF
CDR3 DNA: TGTGCCAGCAGCCAAGATTGGGGACTAGCGATGGATGAGCAGTTCTTC

V gene: TRBV7-3
clone size: .
J gene: TRBJ2-3
D gene: .
CDR3 protein: CASSQWGPGEADTQYF
CDR3 DNA: TGTGCCAGCAGCCAATGGGGACCCGGAGAGGCAGATACGCAGTATTTT

V gene: TRBV2
clone size: .
J gene: TRBJ2-7
D gene: .
CDR3 protein: CASSGERVDEQYF
CDR3 DNA: TGTGCCAGCAGTGGGGAAAGGGTCGACGAGCAGTACTTC

V gene: TRBV25-1
clone size: .
J gene: TRBJ2-5
D gene: .
CDR3 protein: CASSPAANQETQYF
CDR3 DNA: TGTGCCAGCAGCCCAGCGGCTAACCAAGAGACCCAGTACTTC

V gene: TRBV10-3
clone size: few
J gene: TRBJ1-1
D gene: .
CDR3 protein: CAISEPSPDRAGGLSTEAFF
CDR3 DNA: TGTGCCATCAGTGAGCCCTCTCCGGACAGAGCCGGTGGCTTAAGCACTGAAGCTTTCTTT

V gene: TRBV5-1
clone size: .
J gene: TRBJ2-7
D gene: .
CDR3 protein: CASSQVGGYEQYF
CDR3 DNA: TGCGCCAGCAGCCAAGTAGGTGGCTACGAGCAGTACTTC

V gene: TRBV18
clone size: .
J gene: TRBJ1-2
D gene: .
CDR3 protein: CASSPSDPYGYTF
CDR3 DNA: TGTGCCAGCTCACCTTCGGACCCCTATGGCTACACCTTC

V gene: TRBV11-2
clone size: few
J gene: TRBJ2-7
D gene: TRBD1
CDR3 protein: CASSLRTGYYEQYF
CDR3 DNA: TGTGCCAGCAGCCTACGGACAGGGTACTACGAGCAGTACTTC

V gene: TRBV5-1
clone size: .
J gene: TRBJ2-7
D gene: TRBD1
CDR3 protein: CASSIAGQGISYEQYF
CDR3 DNA: TGCGCCAGCAGCATAGCAGGACAGGGGATCTCCTACGAGCAGTACTTC

V gene: TRBV14
clone size: .
J gene: TRBJ1-3
D gene: .
CDR3 protein: CASSQDQVGGRAIYF
CDR3 DNA: TGTGCCAGCAGCCAAGATCAAGTTGGGGGTCGGGCCATATATTTT

V gene: TRBV28
clone size: .
J gene: TRBJ2-1
D gene: TRBD2
CDR3 protein: CASSPTFRTSGIVNEQFF
CDR3 DNA: TGTGCCAGCAGTCCGACCTTCAGGACTAGCGGGATAGTCAATGAGCAGTTCTTC

V gene: TRBV5-4
clone size: .
J gene: TRBJ2-7
D gene: TRBD2
CDR3 protein: CASSLTSGSNEQYF
CDR3 DNA: TGTGCCAGCAGCTTGACTAGCGGGAGTAACGAGCAGTACTTC

V gene: TRBV5-5
clone size: once
J gene: TRBJ2-1
D gene: .
CDR3 protein: CASTGGRIEQFF
CDR3 DNA: TGTGCCAGCACCGGGGGACGTATTGAGCAGTTCTTC

V gene: TRBV7-3
clone size: .
J gene: TRBJ1-5
D gene: TRBD1
CDR3 protein: CASSCYAGGDTYSNQPQHF
CDR3 DNA: TGTGCCAGCAGCTGCTACGCAGGGGGGGACACATATAGCAATCAGCCCCAGCATTTT

V gene: TRBV27
clone size: .
J gene: TRBJ1-1
D gene: .
CDR3 protein: CASSPGRGVDTEAFF
CDR3 DNA: TGTGCCAGCAGCCCGGGAAGGGGGGTGGATACTGAAGCTTTCTTT

V gene: TRBV5-6
clone size: .
J gene: TRBJ2-7
D gene: TRBD2
CDR3 protein: CASSPLGGGYEQYF
CDR3 DNA: TGTGCCAGCAGCCCCCTGGGGGGGGGATACGAGCAGTACTTC

V gene: TRBV19
clone size: .
J gene: TRBJ2-7
D gene: TRBD1
CDR3 protein: CASPPRGQGASEQYF
CDR3 DNA: TGTGCCAGTCCACCACGGGGACAGGGGGCGTCTGAGCAGTACTTC

V gene: TRBV18
clone size: few
J gene: TRBJ1-2
D gene: .
CDR3 protein: CASSTGSEYGYTF
CDR3 DNA: TGTGCCAGCTCAACCGGGAGCGAATATGGCTACACCTTC

V gene: TRBV2
clone size: .
J gene: TRBJ2-4
D gene: .
CDR3 protein: CASSEEAKNIQYF
CDR3 DNA: TGTGCCAGCAGTGAAGAAGCCAAAAACATTCAGTACTTC

V gene: TRBV29-1
clone size: .
J gene: TRBJ2-5
D gene: TRBD1
CDR3 protein: CSSRGSMIGQGSGETQYF
CDR3 DNA: TGCAGCTCCAGAGGTAGTATGATTGGACAGGGGAGCGGTGAGACCCAGTACTTC

V gene: TRBV27
clone size: .
J gene: TRBJ2-5
D gene: .
CDR3 protein: CASSLSYTETQYF
CDR3 DNA: TGTGCCAGCAGCCTCAGTTATACGGAGACCCAGTACTTC

V gene: TRBV2
clone size: .
J gene: TRBJ1-5
D gene: .
CDR3 protein: CASSEVYSNQPQHF
CDR3 DNA: TGTGCCAGCAGTGAGGTTTATAGCAATCAGCCCCAGCATTTT

V gene: TRBV25-1
clone size: few
J gene: TRBJ2-1
D gene: TRBD2
CDR3 protein: CASSGPTSGRSSYNEQFF
CDR3 DNA: TGTGCCAGCAGTGGCCCGACTAGCGGGAGGAGCTCCTACAATGAGCAGTTCTTC

V gene: TRBV5-4
clone size: .
J gene: TRBJ1-2
D gene: .
CDR3 protein: CASSLGQGVFGYTF
CDR3 DNA: TGTGCCAGCAGCTTAGGGCAGGGAGTATTCGGCTACACCTTC

V gene: TRBV4-1
clone size: .
J gene: TRBJ2-7
D gene: .
CDR3 protein: CASSQDRNEQYF
CDR3 DNA: TGCGCCAGCAGCCAAGATAGGAACGAGCAGTACTTC

V gene: TRBV6-4
clone size: few
J gene: TRBJ1-1
D gene: .
CDR3 protein: CASSDSVGAGEAFF
CDR3 DNA: TGTGCCAGCAGTGACTCGGTGGGGGCGGGTGAAGCTTTCTTT

V gene: TRBV4-2
clone size: .
J gene: TRBJ1-2
D gene: TRBD1
CDR3 protein: CASSQGTGVEIDGYTF
CDR3 DNA: TGTGCCAGCAGCCAAGGGACAGGGGTAGAGATTGATGGCTACACCTTC

V gene: TRBV11-3
clone size: .
J gene: TRBJ2-5
D gene: TRBD2
CDR3 protein: CASSSRHSGRKETQYF
CDR3 DNA: TGTGCCAGCAGCTCACGGCATAGCGGGAGAAAAGAGACCCAGTACTTC

V gene: TRBV7-2
clone size: .
J gene: TRBJ2-3
D gene: .
CDR3 protein: CASSSGLPTDTQYF
CDR3 DNA: TGTGCCAGCAGCTCCGGACTCCCCACAGATACGCAGTATTTT